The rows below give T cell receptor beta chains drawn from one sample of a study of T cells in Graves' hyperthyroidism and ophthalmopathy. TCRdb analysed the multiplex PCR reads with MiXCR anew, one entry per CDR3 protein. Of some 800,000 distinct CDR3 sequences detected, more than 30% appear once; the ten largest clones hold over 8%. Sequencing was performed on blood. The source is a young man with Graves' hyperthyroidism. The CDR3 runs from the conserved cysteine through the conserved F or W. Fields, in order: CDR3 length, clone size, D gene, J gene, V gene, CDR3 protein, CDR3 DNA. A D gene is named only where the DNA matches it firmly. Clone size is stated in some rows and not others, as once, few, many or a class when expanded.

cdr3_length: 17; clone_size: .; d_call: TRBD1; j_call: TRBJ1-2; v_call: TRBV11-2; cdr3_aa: CASSQRFPGGGNYGYTF; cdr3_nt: TGCGCCAGCAGCCAACGCTTTCCAGGGGGAGGTAACTATGGCTACACCTTC
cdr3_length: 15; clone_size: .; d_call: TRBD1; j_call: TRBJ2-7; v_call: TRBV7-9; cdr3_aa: CASSGRTGTSYEQYF; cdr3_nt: TGTGCCAGCAGCGGACGGACAGGAACCTCCTACGAGCAGTACTTC
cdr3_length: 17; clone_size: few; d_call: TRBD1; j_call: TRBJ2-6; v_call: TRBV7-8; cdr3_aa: CASSLRDRGTGANVLTF; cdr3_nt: TGTGCCAGCAGCCTCCGGGACAGGGGAACTGGGGCCAACGTCCTGACTTTC
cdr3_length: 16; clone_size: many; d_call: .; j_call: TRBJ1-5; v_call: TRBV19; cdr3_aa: CASSMGVREGNQPQHF; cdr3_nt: TGTGCCAGTAGTATGGGGGTCCGGGAGGGCAATCAGCCCCAGCATTTT
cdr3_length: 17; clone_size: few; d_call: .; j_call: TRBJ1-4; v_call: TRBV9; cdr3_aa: CASSDLGTATTNEKLFF; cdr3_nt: TGTGCCAGCAGCGACCTTGGGACCGCAACAACTAATGAAAAACTGTTTTTT
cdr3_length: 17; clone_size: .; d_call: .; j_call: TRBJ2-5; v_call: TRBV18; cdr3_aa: CASSPSPLTDFQETQYF; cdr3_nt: TGTGCCAGCTCACCGTCTCCCCTGACAGACTTCCAAGAGACCCAGTACTTC
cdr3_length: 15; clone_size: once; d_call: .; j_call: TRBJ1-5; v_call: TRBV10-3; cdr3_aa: CASSYARVSNQPQHF; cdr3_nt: TGTGCCAGCAGTTACGCGAGGGTGAGCAATCAGCCCCAGCATTTT
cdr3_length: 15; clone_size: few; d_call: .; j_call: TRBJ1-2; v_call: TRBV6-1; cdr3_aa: CASSPEPGSNYGYTF; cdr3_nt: TGTGCCAGCAGTCCCGAACCGGGCTCCAACTATGGCTACACCTTC
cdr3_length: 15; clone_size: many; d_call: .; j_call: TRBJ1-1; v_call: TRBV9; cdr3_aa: CASSVDGRGRTEAFF; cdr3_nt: TGTGCCAGCAGCGTAGATGGCAGGGGAAGGACTGAAGCTTTCTTT
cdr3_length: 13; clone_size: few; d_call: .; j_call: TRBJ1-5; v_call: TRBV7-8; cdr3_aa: CASSLEPAGNGVF; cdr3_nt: TGTGCCAGCAGCTTAGAACCCGCCGGGAACGGGGTTTTT
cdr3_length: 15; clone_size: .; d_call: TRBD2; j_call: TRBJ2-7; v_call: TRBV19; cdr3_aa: CASSSASGASYEQYF; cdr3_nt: TGTGCCAGTAGTTCGGCTAGCGGGGCCTCCTACGAGCAGTACTTC
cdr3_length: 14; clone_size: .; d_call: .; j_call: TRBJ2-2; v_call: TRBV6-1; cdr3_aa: CASLEGPNTGELFF; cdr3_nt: TGTGCCAGCCTCGAAGGACCGAACACCGGGGAGCTGTTTTTT
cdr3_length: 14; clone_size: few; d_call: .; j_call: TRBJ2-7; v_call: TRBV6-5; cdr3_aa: CASSPRTFSYEQYF; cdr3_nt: TGTGCCAGCAGTCCCAGAACGTTCTCCTACGAGCAGTACTTC
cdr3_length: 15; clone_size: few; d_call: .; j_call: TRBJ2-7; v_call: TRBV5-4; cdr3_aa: CASSSTGGLVHEQYF; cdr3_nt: TGTGCCAGCAGCTCTACAGGCGGGCTTGTTCACGAGCAGTACTTC
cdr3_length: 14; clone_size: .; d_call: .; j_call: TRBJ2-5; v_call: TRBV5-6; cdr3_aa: CASPTDRPQETQYF; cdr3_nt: TGTGCCAGCCCCACGGACCGTCCCCAAGAGACCCAGTACTTC
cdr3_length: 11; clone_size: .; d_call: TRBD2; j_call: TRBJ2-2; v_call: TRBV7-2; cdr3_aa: CARGGAGELFF; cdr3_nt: TGTGCCAGGGGAGGGGCCGGGGAGCTGTTTTTT
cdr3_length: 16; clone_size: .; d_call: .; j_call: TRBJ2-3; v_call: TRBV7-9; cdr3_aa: CASSPSVSASRHTQYF; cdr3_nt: TGTGCCAGCAGCCCCTCGGTTAGCGCGAGCAGGCATACGCAGTATTTT
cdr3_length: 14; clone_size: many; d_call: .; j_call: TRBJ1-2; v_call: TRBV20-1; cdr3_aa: CSARSRATNYGYTF; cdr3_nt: TGCAGTGCTAGGAGTAGGGCGACGAACTATGGCTACACCTTC
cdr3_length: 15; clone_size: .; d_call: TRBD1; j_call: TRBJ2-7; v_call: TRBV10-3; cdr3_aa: CAISESGQGIYEQYF; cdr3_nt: TGTGCCATCAGTGAGTCGGGACAGGGGATCTACGAGCAGTACTTC
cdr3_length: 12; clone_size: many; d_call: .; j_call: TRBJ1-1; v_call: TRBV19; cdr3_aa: CASSIRDTEAFF; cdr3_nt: TGTGCCAGTAGTATCCGCGACACTGAAGCTTTCTTT
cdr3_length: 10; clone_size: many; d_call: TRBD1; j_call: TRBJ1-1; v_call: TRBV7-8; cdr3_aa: CASGQGPAFF; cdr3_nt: TGTGCCAGCGGACAGGGGCCGGCTTTCTTT
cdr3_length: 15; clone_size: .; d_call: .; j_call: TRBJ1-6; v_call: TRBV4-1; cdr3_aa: CASSQQTANNSPLHF; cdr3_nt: TGCGCCAGCAGCCAACAAACCGCAAATAATTCACCCCTCCACTTT
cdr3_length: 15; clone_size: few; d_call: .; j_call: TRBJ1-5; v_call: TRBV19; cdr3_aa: CASSIGPGPVQPQHF; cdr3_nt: TGTGCCAGTAGTATCGGCCCAGGGCCGGTTCAGCCCCAGCATTTT
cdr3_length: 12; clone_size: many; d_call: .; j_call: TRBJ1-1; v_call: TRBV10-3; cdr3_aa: CAIGWENTEAFF; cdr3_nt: TGTGCCATTGGATGGGAGAACACTGAAGCTTTCTTT
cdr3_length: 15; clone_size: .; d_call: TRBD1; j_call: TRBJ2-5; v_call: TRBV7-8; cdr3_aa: CASSVLGTGIQPQYF; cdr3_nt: TGTGCCAGCAGCGTCCTCGGGACAGGGATTCAGCCCCAGTACTTC
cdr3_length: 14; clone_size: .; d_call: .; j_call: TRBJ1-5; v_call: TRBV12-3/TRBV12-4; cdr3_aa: CASSFAGSYQPQHF; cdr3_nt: TGTGCCAGCAGCTTTGCAGGTTCTTATCAGCCCCAGCATTTT
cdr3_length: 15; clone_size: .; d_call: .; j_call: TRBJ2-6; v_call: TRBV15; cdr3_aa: CATSSEGAGANVLTF; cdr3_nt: TGTGCCACCAGCAGCGAAGGGGCTGGGGCCAACGTCCTGACTTTC
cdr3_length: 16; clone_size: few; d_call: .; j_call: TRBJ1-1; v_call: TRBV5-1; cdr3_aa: CASRDDRLGMNTEAFF; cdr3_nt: TGTGCCAGCAGGGACGACAGGCTGGGAATGAACACTGAAGCTTTCTTT
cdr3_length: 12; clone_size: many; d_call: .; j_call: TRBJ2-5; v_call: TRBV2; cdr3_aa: CASSDREETQYF; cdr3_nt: TGTGCCAGCAGTGACAGAGAAGAGACCCAGTACTTC
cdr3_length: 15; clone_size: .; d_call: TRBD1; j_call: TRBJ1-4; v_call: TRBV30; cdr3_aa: CAWSATGSRNEKLFF; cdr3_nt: TGTGCCTGGAGTGCGACAGGGTCCCGTAATGAAAAACTGTTTTTT
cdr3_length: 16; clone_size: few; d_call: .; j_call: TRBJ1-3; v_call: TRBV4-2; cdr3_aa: CASSTSPGLEGNTIYF; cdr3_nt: TGTGCCAGCAGCACGTCTCCGGGACTGGAGGGAAACACCATATATTTT
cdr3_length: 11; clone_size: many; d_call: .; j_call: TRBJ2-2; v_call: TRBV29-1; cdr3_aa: CSGGGTGELFF; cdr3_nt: TGCAGTGGAGGAGGAACCGGGGAGCTGTTTTTT
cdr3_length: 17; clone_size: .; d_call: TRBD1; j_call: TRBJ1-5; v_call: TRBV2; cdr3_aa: CASCAGTGGATGQPQHF; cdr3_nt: TGTGCCAGCTGTGCCGGGACAGGGGGCGCGACTGGTCAGCCCCAGCATTTT
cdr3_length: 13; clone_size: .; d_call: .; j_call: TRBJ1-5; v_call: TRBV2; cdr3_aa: CASSGSGTTYEHF; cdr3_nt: TGTGCCAGCAGTGGTAGCGGGACCACGTACGAGCATTTT
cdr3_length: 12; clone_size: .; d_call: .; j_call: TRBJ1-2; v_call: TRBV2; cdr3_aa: CASSISTEGYTF; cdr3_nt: TGTGCCAGCAGTATCAGCACGGAGGGCTACACCTTC
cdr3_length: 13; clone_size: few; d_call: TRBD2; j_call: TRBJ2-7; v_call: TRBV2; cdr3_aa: CASRGSGKAEQYF; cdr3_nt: TGTGCCAGCCGTGGTAGCGGGAAGGCCGAGCAGTACTTC
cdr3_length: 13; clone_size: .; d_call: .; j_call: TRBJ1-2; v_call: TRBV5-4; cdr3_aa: CASRLEGPYGYTF; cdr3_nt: TGTGCCAGCAGATTGGAGGGGCCCTATGGCTACACCTTC
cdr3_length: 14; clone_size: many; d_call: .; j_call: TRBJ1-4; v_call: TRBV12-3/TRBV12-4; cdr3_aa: CASSSGTTNEKLFF; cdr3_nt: TGTGCCAGCAGTTCAGGAACAACTAATGAAAAACTGTTTTTT
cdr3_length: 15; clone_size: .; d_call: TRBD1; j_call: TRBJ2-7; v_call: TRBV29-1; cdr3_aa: CSVGTGGTSPYEQYF; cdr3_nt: TGCAGCGTGGGGACAGGGGGGACTAGCCCGTACGAGCAGTACTTC
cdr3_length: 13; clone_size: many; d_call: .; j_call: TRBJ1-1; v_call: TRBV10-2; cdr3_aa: CASSEFRGTEAFF; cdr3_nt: TGCGCCAGCAGCGAATTCCGAGGAACTGAAGCTTTCTTT
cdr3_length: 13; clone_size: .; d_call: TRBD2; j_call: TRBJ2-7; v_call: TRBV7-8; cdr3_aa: CASSLQSGGEQYF; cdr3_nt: TGTGCCAGCAGCTTGCAGTCGGGGGGCGAGCAGTACTTC
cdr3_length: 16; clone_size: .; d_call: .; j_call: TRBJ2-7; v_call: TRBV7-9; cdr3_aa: CASSLGKGGGTYEQYF; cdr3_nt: TGTGCCAGCAGCTTAGGCAAGGGTGGCGGGACCTACGAGCAGTACTTC
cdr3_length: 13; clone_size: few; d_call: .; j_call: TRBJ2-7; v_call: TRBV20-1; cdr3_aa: CSARGRLGYEQYF; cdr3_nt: TGCAGTGCTAGGGGGCGGCTAGGCTACGAGCAGTACTTC
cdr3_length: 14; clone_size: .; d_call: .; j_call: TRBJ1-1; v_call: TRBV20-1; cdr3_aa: CSAGGGAANTEAFF; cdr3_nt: TGCAGTGCTGGGGGGGGTGCGGCGAACACTGAAGCTTTCTTT
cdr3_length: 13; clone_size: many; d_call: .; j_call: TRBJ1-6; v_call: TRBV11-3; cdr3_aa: CASSSALNSPLHF; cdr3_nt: TGTGCCAGCAGCTCTGCACTGAATTCACCCCTCCACTTT
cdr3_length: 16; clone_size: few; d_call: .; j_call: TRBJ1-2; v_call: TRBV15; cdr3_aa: CATSRGLGSSNYGYTF; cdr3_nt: TGTGCCACCAGCAGAGGCCTGGGAAGCTCTAACTATGGCTACACCTTC
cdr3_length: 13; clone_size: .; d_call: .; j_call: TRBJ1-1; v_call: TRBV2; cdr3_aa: CASSELGRDLGIF; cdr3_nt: TGTGCCAGCAGTGAATTAGGGAGGGACCTAGGTATCTTT
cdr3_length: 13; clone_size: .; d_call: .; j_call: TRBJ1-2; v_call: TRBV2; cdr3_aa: CASSDPGNYGYTF; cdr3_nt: TGTGCCAGCTCCGATCCAGGCAACTATGGCTACACCTTC
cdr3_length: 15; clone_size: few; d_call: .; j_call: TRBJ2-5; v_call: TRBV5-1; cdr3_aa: CASSFDRGGQETQYF; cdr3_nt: TGCGCCAGCAGCTTCGACCGAGGGGGTCAAGAGACCCAGTACTTC
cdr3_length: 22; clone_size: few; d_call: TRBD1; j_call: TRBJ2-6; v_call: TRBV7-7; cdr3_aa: CASSYDSRRRDRSPPGANVLTF; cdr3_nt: TGTGCTAGCAGCTACGACTCTCGCCGCCGGGACAGGTCTCCCCCTGGGGCCAACGTCCTGACTTTC
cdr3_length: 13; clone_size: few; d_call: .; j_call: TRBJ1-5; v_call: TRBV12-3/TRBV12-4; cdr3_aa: CASRYIGNQPQHF; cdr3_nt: TGTGCCAGCCGATATATCGGCAATCAGCCCCAGCATTTT
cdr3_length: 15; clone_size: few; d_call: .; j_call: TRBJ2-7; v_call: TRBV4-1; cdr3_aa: CASSQDRTNTYEQYF; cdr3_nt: TGCGCCAGCAGCCAAGATCGGACAAATACCTACGAGCAGTACTTC
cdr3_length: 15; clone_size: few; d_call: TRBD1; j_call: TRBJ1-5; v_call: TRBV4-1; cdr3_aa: CASSLRGTVRQPQHF; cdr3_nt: TGCGCCAGCAGTCTTCGGGGGACAGTACGTCAGCCCCAGCATTTT
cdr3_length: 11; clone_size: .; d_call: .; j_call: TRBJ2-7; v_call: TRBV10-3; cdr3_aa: CAISPGNEQYF; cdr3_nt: TGTGCCATCTCCCCCGGGAACGAGCAGTACTTC
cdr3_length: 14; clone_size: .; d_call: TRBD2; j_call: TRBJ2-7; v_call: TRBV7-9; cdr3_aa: CASSLLAGGPEQYF; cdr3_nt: TGTGCCAGCAGTTTACTAGCGGGAGGGCCCGAGCAGTACTTC
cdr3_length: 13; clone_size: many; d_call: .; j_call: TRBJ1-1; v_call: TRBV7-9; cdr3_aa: CASVGTLRTEAFF; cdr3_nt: TGTGCCAGCGTCGGAACGCTTCGCACTGAAGCTTTCTTT
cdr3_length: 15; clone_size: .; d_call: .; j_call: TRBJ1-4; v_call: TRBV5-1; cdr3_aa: CASSLEGQSGEKLFF; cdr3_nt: TGCGCCAGCAGTTTGGAGGGGCAGTCGGGTGAAAAACTGTTTTTT